This T cell receptor (beta chain) stems from a study of shared clonotypes between healthy human individuals. General study findings and limits: Shared across four donors were roughly 4.7% of the naive CD4 clonotypes.

V lost 6 bases and J 10 bases, leaving 9 bases between the germline ends. The CDR3 is 11 residues long. The germline CDR1 and CDR2 sequences are MNHEY and SVGAGI. Assay execution took place at the deep level. Using about 220 ng DNA, some 30,000 T cell genomes, the sorted-subset replicate PCRs were run. Data came from immunoSEQ multiplex PCR; TCRdb stores just in-frame clones and leaves some out. The sample holds 2 million to 3 million clones, 80% to 95% seen once. Concerning this clone itself: The antigen is unknown.

The TCR originated in a man between 18 and 29 years old in good health. Some clones in this sample may be carry-over from other donors' samples. What was sequenced was naive CD4+ T cells from PBMCs. Subset denoted: CD45RA+ positively selected. V and J are TRBV6-5 and TRBJ2-2, with D possibly TRBD2 on 5 matching bases. This CDR3 is CASRNGMELFF. In DNA form, the CDR3 reads TGTGCCAGCAGGAACGGGATGGAGCTGTTTTTT.